The 22 T cell receptor beta chains presented below share a single source sample, sequenced in a study of T-cell memory formation after mild COVID-19. TCRdb itself ran the 5' RACE reads through MiXCR, one entry per CDR3 protein. This sample yields about 310,000 distinct CDR3 sequences, of which roughly a fifth are seen a single time; about 21% belongs to the top ten. The sequencing sample was made of PBMCs or a T cell subset sorted from them (not recorded which). These TCRs come from a man between 18 and 29 years old who had mild COVID-19 (a few samples of this study predate the infection). Cell type and time point are not known.

The gene calls are TRBV7-9 and TRBJ1-1, with 11 bases lining up with TRBD1. Germline CDR1 SEHNR, CDR2 FQNEAQ (reference sequence). V lost 8 bases, J lost 8 bases, and 4 bases stayed unmatched. This CDR3 has 12 amino acids. The CDR3 coding sequence is TGTGCCAGCCATGGACAGGGGGCAGAAGCTTTCTTT. Protein: CASHGQGAEAFF.

This rearrangement joins TRBV4-1 to TRBJ2-3; TRBD1 aligns across 7 bases. Germline lookup yields CDR1 MGHRA and CDR2 YSYEKL. V dropped 3 bases and J dropped 1; count of bases not matched to a gene: 7. The CDR3 is made up of 16 amino acids. CDR3 sequence: CASSQRSDRGTDTQYF. The CDR3 nucleotides read TGCGCCAGCAGCCAGAGGAGCGACAGGGGCACAGATACGCAGTATTTT.

The J gene is TRBJ1-2, the V gene TRBV29-1; no reliable D call. The CDR3 is 12 residues long. Between the trimmed V and J ends, which lost 4 bases and 10 bases, there was a span of 16 bases. The germline V gene encodes CDR1 SQVTM and CDR2 ANQGSEA. DNA for the CDR3: TGCAGCGTTGTGGGTTGGGAAAAGATCTACACCTTC. It encodes CSVVGWEKIYTF.

Note on this clonotype: One junction end disagrees with the germline gene, perhaps due to a read error. The rearrangement joins TRBV7-2 to TRBJ2-1; 10 positions agree with TRBD2. Germline V lookup: CDR1 SGHTA, CDR2 FQGNSA. CDR3 size: 15 residues. CDR3 in DNA: TGTGCCAGCAGCTACCCAGGACTAGCGGTGAATGATCAGTTCTTC. Amino acids: CASSYPGLAVNDQFF.

This clonotype has only a few counts. The chain links TRBV29-1 to TRBJ2-4; the D is unclear. Looked up from germline, CDR1 is SQVTM and CDR2 is ANQGSEA. The CDR3 is 13 residues long. V was shortened by 6 bases and J by 0 bases, with 9 bases between the two germline ends. The CDR3, as DNA: TGCAGCGTCCGGAACCTAGCCAAAAACATTCAGTACTTC. It yields the protein CSVRNLAKNIQYF.

In this sample, this clonotype turned up many times. CDR3 in DNA: TGTGCCAGCAGCATGGGACTAGCGAGAAGAGAGACCCAGTACTTC. Amino acids: CASSMGLARRETQYF. The chain combines TRBV5-4 with TRBJ2-5, with 10 positions matching TRBD2. This CDR3 has 15 amino acids. The germline gives CDR1 SGHNT, CDR2 YYREEE (reference sequence). The ends lost 4 bases at V and 4 bases at J; junction bases unmatched: 7. The full variable domain, with the rest looked up from reference TRBV5-4 and TRBJ2-5, is ETGVTQSPTHLIKTRGQQVTLRCSSQSGHNTVSWYQQALGQGPQFIFQYYREEENGRGNFPPRFSGLQFPNYSSELNVNALELDDSALYLCASSMGLARRETQYFGPGTRLLVL.

The chain joins TRBV20-1 to TRBJ2-3; the D call may be TRBD1 or TRBD2 (5 bases each). The CDR3 consists of 14 residues. Per germline, CDR1 DFQATT and CDR2 SNEGSKA (reference sequence). V shed 3 bases and J shed 0 bases, with 10 bases lying between them. The CDR3 sequence is CSARGVASTDTQYF. Written as DNA, the CDR3 is TGCAGTGCTAGGGGGGTTGCTAGCACAGATACGCAGTATTTT.

This clonotype turned up a few times. The chain links TRBV7-7 to TRBJ2-2; 8 nucleotides agree with TRBD2. CDR3 length equals 16 residues. CDR1 is SSHAT, CDR2 FNYEAQ, per germline (reference sequence). V lost 1 base to trimming and J lost 6 bases; unmatched junction nucleotides: 7. CDR3 bases: TGTGCCAGCAGCTTAGGGGCGGGGGGTTACCCCGGGGAGCTGTTTTTT. Its translation is CASSLGAGGYPGELFF.

This clonotype was observed at least ten times. J is TRBJ1-3 and V is TRBV20-1, with TRBD1 matching 8 bases. CDR1 DFQATT and CDR2 SNEGSKA come from the germline V gene (reference sequence). V lost 1 base to trimming and J lost 8 bases; unmatched junction nucleotides: 7. The CDR3 covers 14 residues. The CDR3 loop is CSARVAGGRDTIYF. In nucleotides, the CDR3 is TGCAGTGCTAGAGTGGCAGGGGGCAGGGACACCATATATTTT.

J is TRBJ2-7 and V is TRBV5-6, with 8 bases lining up with TRBD1. Trimming at V came to 3 bases and at J to 3 bases, leaving 11 bases not matched to a gene. The CDR3 has 16 residues. Germline V gene sequence: CDR1 SGHDT, CDR2 YYEEEE. This CDR3 reads CASSYLTGASVYEQYF. CDR3 in DNA: TGTGCCAGCAGCTACCTGACAGGGGCCTCGGTCTACGAGCAGTACTTC.

In this sample, this clonotype turned up a few times. V and J are TRBV7-9 and TRBJ1-2, with D unclear. CDR1 SEHNR and CDR2 FQNEAQ come from the germline V gene (reference sequence). Trimming took off 5 bases at V and 4 bases at J, with 17 bases between the two ends. The CDR3 runs 15 residues. The DNA of the CDR3 is TGTGCCAGCAGCCGCGGCACACTCCTAGGCTATGGCTACACCTTC. This sequence encodes CASSRGTLLGYGYTF.

This clonotype came up a few times. This chain connects TRBV20-1 to TRBJ2-3; no firm D call. The germline CDR1 and CDR2 sequences are DFQATT and SNEGSKA (reference sequence). This CDR3 comprises 13 residues. The V gene lost 1 base and the J gene lost 2 bases, with 7 bases spanning the gap. CDR3 coding DNA: TGCAGTGCTAGAGTACAGCCCACAGATACGCAGTATTTT. Residues: CSARVQPTDTQYF.

The chain recombines TRBV6-1 with TRBJ1-6; TRBD1 matches at 10 bases. The ends lost 8 bases at V and 11 bases at J; junction bases unmatched: 6. The germline CDR1 and CDR2 sequences are MNHNS and SASEGT. The CDR3 length is 13 residues. The CDR3 protein is CASRDRGWTPLHF. The CDR3 DNA sequence: TGTGCCAGCCGGGACAGGGGTTGGACACCCCTCCACTTT.

The chain recombines TRBV5-1 with TRBJ2-1; D unclear. This CDR3 is built from 13 residues. Germline V CDR1 and CDR2: SGHRS, YFSETQ. Trimming removed 7 bases from V and 0 bases from J, with 8 bases in between. The CDR3 DNA reads TGCGCCAGCGGGTACAGCTCCTACAATGAGCAGTTCTTC. This gives the protein CASGYSSYNEQFF.

This clonotype was counted many times. The chain combines TRBV20-1 with TRBJ1-2, with 11 bases aligning to TRBD1. The CDR3 loop spans 15 amino acids. The J segment lost 7 bases and the V segment lost 0 bases, leaving 7 bases of the junction unmatched. The V gene's germline CDR1 is DFQATT and CDR2 SNEGSKA (reference sequence). The CDR3 sequence: CSARERTGGLGGYTF. The CDR3 bases are TGCAGTGCTAGAGAAAGGACAGGGGGCCTGGGTGGCTACACCTTC.

The chain employs TRBV7-9 and TRBJ1-5; D gene uncertain. The CDR3 consists of 14 residues. The V and J ends lost 5 bases and 6 bases respectively, with 14 bases between them. CDR1 is SEHNR and CDR2 is FQNEAQ in the germline V gene (reference sequence). CDR3 region: CASSPRGVSQPQHF. The CDR3 nucleotides read TGTGCCAGCAGCCCGCGGGGAGTGAGTCAGCCCCAGCATTTT.

The table lists this clonotype with a few counts. The rearrangement joins TRBV5-1 to TRBJ2-3; 12 bases are shared with TRBD2. V gave up 1 base and J gave up 4 bases; unmatched junction bases: 4. The CDR3 covers 16 residues. The germline CDR1 and CDR2 sequences are SGHRS and YFSETQ. The CDR3: CASSLQTSGGSDTQYF. In DNA, the CDR3 is TGCGCCAGCAGCTTGCAGACTAGCGGGGGCTCAGATACGCAGTATTTT.

The chain carries TRBV4-3 and TRBJ2-3, with 8 positions matching TRBD2. Germline CDR1 is LGHNA and CDR2 is YSLEER. V lost 6 bases, J lost 1 base, and 6 bases stayed unmatched. The CDR3 sequence is 15 residues long. The CDR3 spells CASRPAGEGTDTQYF. The CDR3 DNA reads TGCGCCAGCAGACCAGCGGGGGAGGGCACAGATACGCAGTATTTT.

V usage is TRBV9 and J usage is TRBJ2-1, with unresolved D. The ends were cut back, 2 bases at V and 4 bases at J, with 4 bases in the middle. The V gene's germline CDR1 is SGDLS and CDR2 YYNGEE. The CDR3 contains 12 residues. The CDR3 nucleotides are TGTGCCAGCAGCGTTGCTTACAATGAGCAGTTCTTC. This sequence encodes CASSVAYNEQFF. Based on the CDR3 plus reference TRBV9 and TRBJ2-1, the full variable domain is DSGVTQTPKHLITATGQRVTLRCSPRSGDLSVYWYQQSLDQGLQFLIQYYNGEERAKGNILERFSAQQFPDLHSELNLSSLELGDSALYFCASSVAYNEQFFGPGTRLTVL.

The rearrangement uses TRBV2 and TRBJ1-5; the D gene is possibly TRBD1 (6 bases). V shed 6 bases and J shed 7 bases, with 16 bases lying between them. CDR1 SNHLY and CDR2 FYNNEI come from the germline V gene. The CDR3 loop spans 14 amino acids. DNA for the CDR3: TGTGCCAGCAGCGCAGGGGACATGCGGCAGCCCCAGCATTTT. It translates to CASSAGDMRQPQHF.

V usage is TRBV12-3 or TRBV12-4 and J usage is TRBJ1-2, with TRBD1 identical over 8 bases. The CDR3 is 14 amino acids. V was pared by 7 bases and J by 3 bases, with 7 bases of the junction left unmatched. The CDR3 loop is CASTPGQAYYGYTF. CDR3 in DNA: TGTGCCAGCACACCGGGACAGGCGTACTATGGCTACACCTTC.

This clonotype showed up just a few times. The chain carries TRBV4-2 and TRBJ1-4, with 7 positions matching TRBD1. J lost 6 bases, V lost 4 bases, and 11 bases had no gene match. CDR1 and CDR2 from the germline V gene are LGHNA and YNFKEQ. CDR3 length: 16 amino acids. In DNA form, the CDR3 reads TGTGCCAGCAGCCTTCGGGACAGCGGATCTTATGAAAAACTGTTTTTT. Protein product: CASSLRDSGSYEKLFF.